This T cell receptor beta chain originates from a study of shared clonotypes between healthy human individuals. Overall study results and limits: Estimated richness was generally greater in naive than memory subsets. Clonotypes shared by all four donors outscored non-shared clonotypes in generation probability. A small donor pool kept down the genetic and exposure-history diversity that was represented. Sequencing depth was a factor that was expected to affect clonotype sharing among donors.

Naive-designated CD8 cells lacked CD45RO, were positively enriched for CCR7, and omitted terminally differentiated effector memory CD45RA+ cells. Assay used: immunoSEQ multiplex PCR; TCRdb lists only in-frame clones, some missing. Of hundreds of thousands of clones detected, 85% to 95% appear once; the ten largest clones hold 0.095% to 0.14%. As regards this clone: Its antigen is unknown.

Sequenced material: naive CD8+ T cells sorted from blood. The clonotype originates from a woman aged 25-40 years in good health.

This CDR3 reads CASSLEGGAGNEQFF. CDR3 bases: TGTGCCAGCAGCTTAGAAGGGGGCGCTGGTAATGAGCAGTTCTTC. The chain joins TRBV7-8 to TRBJ2-1; 7 nucleotides agree with TRBD1. In germline, CDR1 is SGHVS, CDR2 FQNEAQ. The junction had 7 bases not matched to a gene; V was cut back by 1 base and J by 7 bases. CDR3 length: 15 residues.